Listed here are 6 T cell receptor beta chains from one sample, sequenced in a study of T-cell memory formation after mild COVID-19. Each CDR3 protein is one row after TCRdb ran MiXCR on the 5' RACE reads. Of 450,000 or so distinct CDR3 sequences in the sample, 20% were seen once. Source material: PBMCs or a T cell subset sorted from them (not recorded which). The source is an adult woman who had mild COVID-19 (a few samples of this study predate the infection). Cell type and time point are not known.

The chain combines TRBV3-1 with TRBJ2-1; tentatively, D is TRBD2 (6 bases). This CDR3 has 16 amino acids. Per germline, CDR1 LGHDT and CDR2 YNNKEL (reference sequence). Trimming took off 1 base at V and 6 bases at J, with 16 bases between the two ends. This chain's CDR3 is CASSQVGTSLVNEQFF. CDR3 sequence (DNA): TGTGCCAGCAGCCAAGTGGGGACTTCCCTCGTCAATGAGCAGTTCTTC.

This clonotype was seen more than once but under ten times. This chain joins TRBV7-2 and TRBJ2-2, with no clear D. The CDR3 contains 15 residues. V was clipped by 1 base and J by 1 base, with 7 bases between them. Germline loops: CDR1 SGHTA, CDR2 FQGNSA. CDR3 sequence reads: CASSLGVMNTGELFF. DNA for the CDR3: TGTGCCAGCAGCTTAGGGGTTATGAACACCGGGGAGCTGTTTTTT.

This clonotype was seen more than once but under ten times. This chain links TRBV27 with TRBJ1-2, with TRBD1 matching over 8 bases. This CDR3 region has 16 residues. V was clipped by 0 bases and J by 5 bases; unmatched bases: 8. CDR1 and CDR2 from the germline V gene are MNHEY and SMNVEV (reference sequence). CDR3 sequence reads: CASSLSSGDRWYGYTF. The CDR3 nucleotides read TGTGCCAGCAGTTTATCGAGCGGGGACAGGTGGTATGGCTACACCTTC.

The CDR3: CASFPGGGYQETQYF. In DNA form, the CDR3 reads TGTGCCAGTTTCCCCGGTGGAGGATACCAAGAGACCCAGTACTTC. The chain couples TRBV12-3 or TRBV12-4 to TRBJ2-5; D is perhaps TRBD2 (5 bases). The CDR3 has 15 amino acids. Trimming took off 9 bases at V and 0 bases at J, with 17 bases between the two ends.

This clonotype turned up a few times. CDR3 region: CASSSGTGGAYGYTF. DNA for the CDR3: TGTGCCAGCAGTTCTGGGACAGGGGGCGCTTATGGCTACACCTTC. This rearrangement joins TRBV12-3 or TRBV12-4 to TRBJ1-2; TRBD1 matches at 12 bases. With 4 bases clipped from V and 5 bases from J, the junction kept 5 bases outside the gene matches. This CDR3 contains 15 residues.

This clonotype was counted only a few times. The chain has TRBV6-5 and TRBJ2-7; TRBD1 is a possible D gene (6 bases). CDR3 size: 13 residues. Germline CDR1 and CDR2: MNHEY and SVGAGI. Between the trimmed V and J ends, which lost 10 bases and 3 bases, there was a span of 16 bases. CDR3 DNA sequence: TGTGCCACCACCCCGCCGGGACACTACGAGCAGTACTTC. Residues: CATTPPGHYEQYF.